This T cell receptor (beta chain) was recovered during a study of blood T cells in healthy people across ages. Across the whole study: Roughly one uniquely barcoded beta molecule per two T cells was captured. General study points: Among T cells, TCR beta diversity per million cells dropped roughly linearly as age rose.

This clonotype came up a few times. Its antigen is currently unknown. PBMCs numbering at least 6.5 million were isolated per sample. For the second PCR, which ran for 7 to 11 cycles, a sample-barcoded 5' primer and a J-beta primer mix were used. A single record per CDR3 protein comes from TCRdb applying MiXCR to the 5' RACE reads. The table lists a few hundred thousand distinct CDR3 sequences, about 29% of them singletons. The CDR3 covers 14 residues. V was clipped by 2 bases and J by 10 bases, with 17 bases between them. Germline CDR1 and CDR2: SGHTA and FQGNSA. These same records also appear under a second study, on T cells of mothers and their children.

The source is a boy under 10 years old in good health. Sequencing was done on a sample of blood. J is TRBJ1-1 and V is TRBV7-2, with D tentatively TRBD1 (6 bases). The CDR3 spells CASSLYQDSLVAFF. The CDR3 DNA is TGTGCCAGCAGCTTATACCAGGACAGCCTGGTAGCTTTCTTT. The whole variable domain, remainder taken from reference TRBV7-2 and TRBJ1-1, is GAGVSQSPSNKVTEKGKDVELRCDPISGHTALYWYRQSLGQGLEFLIYFQGNSAPDKSGLPSDRFSAERTGGSVSTLTIQRTQQEDSAVYLCASSLYQDSLVAFFGQGTRLTVV.